This T cell receptor (beta chain) derives from a study of control samples from healthy donors and cancer patients. CDR3 size: 18 residues. Trimming stripped 5 bases from V and 0 bases from J, with 22 bases between. Germline V gene lookup returns CDR1 SGHTS and CDR2 YDEGEE. Profiling relied on immunoSEQ multiplex PCR, and the TCRdb table lists in-frame clones only, not all of them. The sample records tens of thousands of clones, 88% being singletons. The sequence derives from a woman in her 70s in good health. The chain is built from TRBV5-8 and TRBJ2-3, with D possibly being TRBD2 (7 bases). The sequenced sample consisted of blood. Here the CDR3 reads CASSRGSARGPSTDTQYF. Here the CDR3 DNA reads TGTGCCAGCAGTAGGGGGTCAGCGCGGGGGCCAAGCACAGATACGCAGTATTTT.